This T cell receptor (beta chain) was recorded in a study of blood T cell repertoires in COVID-19. Study at large: Samples taken during acute and convalescent COVID-19 were collected in the United States, Italy and Spain.

The data were produced by immunoSEQ multiplex PCR, yet TCRdb's version contains in-frame clones alone and is incomplete. The sample consists of 230,000 or so clones, 70% to 90% of them appearing once. The age range of participants was 18 to 89 years, with residence in some 25 US areas. Allocation to cohorts depended on clinical history reported by the participants. V lost 4 bases to trimming and J lost 1 base, with 10 bases between them. The CDR3 length is 14 residues. Germline lookup yields CDR1 SNHLY and CDR2 FYNNEI. This clonotype was obtained from a middle-aged woman with acute COVID-19. The rearrangement uses TRBV2 and TRBJ1-1; possibly TRBD1 for D (5 bases). The sample was PBMCs or T cells enriched from blood (not recorded which). The CDR3 spells CASSAGGSNTEAFF. The CDR3 nucleotides read TGTGCCAGCAGTGCGGGGGGATCGAACACTGAAGCTTTCTTT.